This T cell receptor beta chain is drawn from a study of high-grade serous ovarian cancer treatment subgroups (dated by TCRdb to the early 2020s). General notes on the study: A mean of around 14,000 reads and 7,500 or so unique TCR beta rearrangements per sample was generated by sequencing. Under a laparoscopic triage algorithm, patients with high-grade serous ovarian cancer were grouped by complete gross resection or by neoadjuvant chemotherapy response, and the study profiled the TCR beta repertoires of these patients. Of the approximately 30 patients in the cohort, approximately ten had no residual disease after primary surgery (R0), approximately ten were excellent NACT responders, and approximately ten were poor NACT responders. One primary tumor sample and two metastatic tumor samples were collected from each patient, for a total of around 100 samples.

Overall study results and their limits: Bulk tumor TCR sequencing lacked spatial information, limiting insight into HGSC tumor complexity and diversity. The TCR repertoire analyses centered on CDR3, and CDR1 and CDR2 were not analyzed. TCR clonal relatedness showed a positive correlation with neoantigen level and a trend toward positive correlation with copy number variation and mutation load from whole-genome sequencing. Repertoire similarity between tumors from the same patient ranged from roughly 0.095 to 0.85, while tumors from different patients showed almost no similarity.

The 90 to 95 tumor samples underwent high-throughput TCR profiling using ImmunoSEQ. On the study's bioinformatics: To measure repertoire diversity, the metrics used were richness (unique productive sequences), clonality, evenness and relatedness, and the Bhattacharyya coefficient was used to assess similarity between samples. In a sensitivity analysis, TCRs with fewer than two reads were excluded, and consistent conclusions were obtained. TCRdb carries this immuneACCESS record with in-frame sequences only. Its versions omit some clonotypes, under half of them owing to an unresolved V gene in the studies checked, with the rest unexplained. The V and J calls and clone size come from that table; D and trimming were worked out from the DNA. This sample holds 550 to 750 clones; 76% were observed only once. The leading ten clones occupy approximately 15% of the sample. Tumor samples were collected prior to definitive surgery or chemotherapy. Genomic DNA was extracted by the MD Anderson Biospecimen Extraction Resource, and TCR sequencing was done by the MD Anderson Cancer Genomics Laboratory.

Points on this clone: The antigen this receptor binds is unknown. No much larger clone is present one base from it, and per-base qualities are unavailable.

The TCR originated in a human donor with high-grade serous ovarian cancer. Sequencing input: tumor tissue.

The DNA reads as follows: TGTGCCAGCAGTGAATTGTTGTCTGGGGGAGCCGGGGAGCTGTTTTTT. The encoded protein is CASSELLSGGAGELFF. The V and J genes are TRBV6-4 and TRBJ2-2; the D gene is perhaps TRBD1 or TRBD2, as each covers 5 bases. Relative to germline, V is 3 bases shorter and J is 6 bases shorter, with 17 bases between their ends. The CDR3 holds 16 amino acids from the cysteine to the phenylalanine. Only CDR3 DNA remains: 48 bases, in frame from the first base. From a lookup of the germline V gene, CDR1 and CDR2 are MRHNA and SNTAGT.